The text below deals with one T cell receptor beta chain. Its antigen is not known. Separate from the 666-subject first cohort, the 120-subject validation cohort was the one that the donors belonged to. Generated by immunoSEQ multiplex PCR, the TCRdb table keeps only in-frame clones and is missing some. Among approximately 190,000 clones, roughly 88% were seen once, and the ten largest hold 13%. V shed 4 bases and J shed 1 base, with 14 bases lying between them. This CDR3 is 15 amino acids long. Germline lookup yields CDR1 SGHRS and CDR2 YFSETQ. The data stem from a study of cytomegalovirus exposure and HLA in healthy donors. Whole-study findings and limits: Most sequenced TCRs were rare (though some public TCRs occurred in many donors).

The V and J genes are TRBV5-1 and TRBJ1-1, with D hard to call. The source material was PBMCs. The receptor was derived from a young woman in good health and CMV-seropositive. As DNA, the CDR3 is TGCGCCAGCAGCCCGCAAGGGAGAGGGAACACTGAAGCTTTCTTT. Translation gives CASSPQGRGNTEAFF.